This T cell receptor beta chain emerged from a study of CD4 T cells in relation to SARS-CoV-2 and coronaviruses. Background on the study: No peptide or an HIV-1 Nef peptide pool served as negative control.

General study findings and limits: In around 60% of donors, memory CD4+ clonotypes crossrecognized SARS-CoV-2 and at least one common cold coronavirus spike.

CD4+ T cells from unexposed donors were obtained before the COVID-19 pandemic (2011-2018). Isolation of CD4+ T cells took place after approximately 10 days in culture. For this clone: Antigen specificity is unknown.

The CDR3 loop spans 15 amino acids. Trimming removed 4 bases from V and 0 bases from J, with 10 bases in between. Germline lookup yields CDR1 MNHEY and CDR2 SMNVEV (reference sequence). Clones were sequenced by immunoSEQ multiplex PCR, and TCRdb holds only the in-frame ones, with some missing. The sample has about 24,000 clones, around 70% seen once. The clonotype was recovered from a human donor in good health. The chain links TRBV27 to TRBJ2-1; D might be TRBD1 (5 bases). The specimen was CD4+ T cells from PBMCs, cultured in vitro. Here the CDR3 reads CASSSRAISYNEQFF. The DNA of the CDR3 is TGTGCCAGCAGTTCCAGGGCAATCTCCTACAATGAGCAGTTCTTC.